The 15 T cell receptor beta chains below were found in one sample sequenced in a study of post-analysis software for immune sequencing data. Regarding the study as a whole: Comparison of patients with controls showed five TRBV segments more frequent in patients, TRBV5-6, TRBV5-1 and TRBV20-1 among them.

No antigen is known for these receptors. Unique molecular identifiers were carried by the TCR beta cDNA libraries. TCRdb reprocessed the PCR reads via MiXCR and lists one record per CDR3 protein. The table lists approximately 440,000 distinct CDR3 sequences, roughly 45% of them singletons. Material: blood. These TCRs come from a girl aged 10 to 17 with multiple sclerosis.

The V gene is TRBV7-9, the J gene TRBJ1-2; 7 bases line up with TRBD1. The CDR3 sequence is 16 residues long. The J segment lost 4 bases and the V segment lost 2 bases, leaving 10 bases of the junction unmatched. From germline, CDR1 is SEHNR and CDR2 FQNEAQ (reference sequence). The CDR3 DNA is TGTGCCAGCAGCTTAAGGGGGCCCGGGCGCCGCTATGGCTACACCTTC. This gives the protein CASSLRGPGRRYGYTF.

With respect to this clonotype: One end of the junction is discordant with germline, which a read error may explain. The V call is TRBV5-1, the J call TRBJ2-1, with 7 bases matching TRBD2. CDR1 SGHRS and CDR2 YFSETQ come from the germline V gene. This CDR3 has 14 amino acids. CDR3 nucleotides: TGCGTCAGCAGCTTTCTAACTAGCGCGGGTGAGCAGTTCTTC. Amino acids: CVSSFLTSAGEQFF.

For the CDR3, the DNA is TGCAGTGCTAGGGGGGGCGGGGGGCCCCAAGAGACCCAGTACTTC. Its translation: CSARGGGGPQETQYF. The chain uses TRBV20-1 and TRBJ2-5; TRBD2 agrees at 8 bases. The V gene's germline CDR1 is DFQATT and CDR2 SNEGSKA (reference sequence). V shed 3 bases, J shed 1 base, and the junction held 7 bases outside the gene matches. CDR3 length: 15 amino acids.

The J gene is TRBJ2-4, the V gene TRBV4-1; D may be TRBD1 or TRBD2 (5 bases each). V was clipped by 3 bases and J by 1 base, with 16 bases between them. The CDR3 length is 17 residues. CDR1 is MGHRA, CDR2 YSYEKL, per germline. CDR3 amino acids: CASSQRTSGVAKNIQYF. The DNA of the CDR3 is TGCGCCAGCAGCCAGCGGACATCCGGGGTGGCCAAAAACATTCAGTACTTC.

This clonotype turned up a few times. The J gene is TRBJ2-1, the V gene TRBV13, with D uncertain. The CDR3 covers 14 residues. Trimming removed 5 bases at V and 8 bases at J, with 16 bases between. Germline V lookup: CDR1 PRHDT, CDR2 FYEKMQ (reference sequence). The CDR3, as DNA: TGTGCCAGCAGCACAAGGACGCCGGGCGATGAGCAGTTCTTC. This encodes CASSTRTPGDEQFF.

J is TRBJ2-7 and V is TRBV5-1; TRBD2 agrees at 14 bases. Unmatched junction bases numbered 10, after V lost 4 bases and J lost 4 bases. CDR1 is SGHRS and CDR2 is YFSETQ in the germline V gene. The CDR3 has 17 amino acids. CDR3 residues: CASSLGWTSGRKYEQYF. The CDR3 nucleotides are TGCGCCAGCAGCCTGGGATGGACTAGCGGGAGGAAGTACGAGCAGTACTTC.

The V gene is TRBV4-1, the J gene TRBJ2-7, with a tentative D call TRBD1 (6 bases). The CDR3 runs 15 residues. Trimming stripped 3 bases from V and 4 bases from J, with 16 bases between. The germline V gene encodes CDR1 MGHRA and CDR2 YSYEKL. Written as DNA, the CDR3 is TGCGCCAGCAGCCATAGCCAGGGGATTTCATACGAGCAGTACTTC. The encoded protein is CASSHSQGISYEQYF.

This clonotype was counted only a few times. The genes are TRBV7-3 and TRBJ2-5; D ambiguous. Germline CDR1 reads SGHTA; CDR2 reads FQGTGA. The CDR3 is made up of 13 amino acids. V dropped 0 bases and J dropped 5 bases, with 7 bases sitting between them. DNA for the CDR3: TGTGCCAGCAGCTTAACAGGGTTGGAGACCCAGTACTTC. Encoded protein: CASSLTGLETQYF.

This clonotype has just a few counts. The genes are TRBV28 and TRBJ1-5, with D maybe TRBD1 (6 bases). Trimming shortened V by 2 bases and J by 11 bases, and 22 bases separated the two germline ends. CDR1 is MDHEN, CDR2 SYDVKM, per germline. This CDR3 contains 16 residues. The CDR3 DNA reads TGTGCCAGCAGTTTAGGGTTAAGGGAACAGGGAGAGACCCAGCATTTT. The encoded protein is CASSLGLREQGETQHF.

The genes are TRBV28 and TRBJ1-2; 8 nucleotides match TRBD1. The CDR3 sequence is 13 residues long. Germline-derived CDR1 and CDR2 are MDHEN and SYDVKM. The junction had 9 bases not matched to a gene; V was cut back by 6 bases and J by 9 bases. The CDR3 region is CASRTGTGPRYTF. In DNA, the CDR3 is TGTGCCAGCAGGACAGGGACAGGTCCTCGCTACACCTTC.

In this sample, this clonotype turned up a few times. The chain recombines TRBV29-1 with TRBJ1-1; D is unclear. CDR3 length: 13 residues. The V end was cut by 2 bases, the J end by 0 bases, with 7 bases between. Germline CDR1 reads SQVTM; CDR2 reads ANQGSEA. The CDR3, as DNA: TGCAGCGTTGAAACTCTCTTGAACACTGAAGCTTTCTTT. Protein sequence: CSVETLLNTEAFF.

This clonotype has only a few counts. This chain links TRBV5-1 with TRBJ2-1; 14 nucleotides match TRBD2. Germline V gene data show CDR1 as SGHRS and CDR2 as YFSETQ. This CDR3 has 15 amino acids. With 3 bases clipped from V and 9 bases from J, the junction kept 5 bases outside the gene matches. The CDR3 sequence is CASSWGLAGVSEQFF. The CDR3 DNA reads TGCGCCAGCAGCTGGGGACTAGCGGGAGTATCTGAGCAGTTCTTC.

This rearrangement joins TRBV4-2 to TRBJ2-5; D is possibly TRBD2 (5 bases). The CDR3 runs 14 residues. In germline, CDR1 is LGHNA, CDR2 YNFKEQ. V gave up 5 bases and J gave up 5 bases, with 15 bases separating them. In nucleotides, the CDR3 is TGTGCCAGCAGCTACGGACTCGAACGGGAGACCCAGTACTTC. This sequence encodes CASSYGLERETQYF.

Notes on this clonotype: Likely a read error: the CDR3 ends without its conserved phenylalanine or tryptophan. This rearrangement joins TRBV10-3 to TRBJ1-5; D not certain. The germline V gene encodes CDR1 ENHRY and CDR2 SYGVKD. The CDR3 totals 12 residues. The V end was cut by 4 bases, the J end by 5 bases, with 6 bases between. The CDR3 loop is CAISASDQPQHC. The CDR3 nucleotides are TGTGCCATCAGTGCAAGTGATCAGCCCCAGCATTGT.

The chain combines TRBV7-2 with TRBJ2-1; D gene ambiguous. The CDR3 loop spans 13 amino acids. V lost 2 bases and J 12 bases, leaving 14 bases between the germline ends. CDR1 SGHTA and CDR2 FQGNSA come from the germline V gene. CDR3 DNA: TGTGCCAGCAGCTTAAACCCCGTCGATTGGCAGTTCTTC. The encoded protein is CASSLNPVDWQFF. Supplemented by reference TRBV7-2 and TRBJ2-1, the full variable domain reads GAGVSQSPSNKVTEKGKDVELRCDPISGHTALYWYRQSLGQGLEFLIYFQGNSAPDKSGLPSDRFSAERTGGSVSTLTIQRTQQEDSAVYLCASSLNPVDWQFFGPGTRLTVL.